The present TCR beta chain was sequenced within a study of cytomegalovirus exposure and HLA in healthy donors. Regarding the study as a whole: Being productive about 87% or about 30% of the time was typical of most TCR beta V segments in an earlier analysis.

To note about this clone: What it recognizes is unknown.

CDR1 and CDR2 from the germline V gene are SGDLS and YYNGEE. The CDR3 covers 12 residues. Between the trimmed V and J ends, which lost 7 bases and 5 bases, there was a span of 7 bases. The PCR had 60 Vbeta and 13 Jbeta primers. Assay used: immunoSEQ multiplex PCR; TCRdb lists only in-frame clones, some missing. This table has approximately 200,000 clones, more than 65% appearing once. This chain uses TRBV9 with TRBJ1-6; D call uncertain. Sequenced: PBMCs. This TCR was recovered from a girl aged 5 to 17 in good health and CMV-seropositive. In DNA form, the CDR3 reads TGTGCCAGCGGCAAAGATAATTCACCCCTCCACTTT. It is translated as CASGKDNSPLHF.